Shown below are 21 T cell receptor beta chains from a single sample sequenced in a study of cytomegalovirus exposure and HLA in healthy donors. Use of 60 Vbeta and 13 Jbeta primers characterized the PCR. The method was immunoSEQ multiplex PCR; TCRdb's version includes in-frame clones alone and lacks a portion of them. The table lists about 130,000 clones, about 70% of them singletons. Sequenced: PBMCs. These receptors came from a male donor in good health and CMV-seronegative.

The chain has TRBV7-2 and TRBJ2-7, with 7 bases that match TRBD2. The CDR3 length is 15 residues. V trimming: 0 bases; J trimming: 0 bases; junction bases outside the gene matches: 2. Germline lookup yields CDR1 SGHTA and CDR2 FQGNSA. The CDR3 DNA sequence: TGTGCCAGCAGCTTAGCAGCGGGGTTCTCCTACGAGCAGTACTTC. It is translated as CASSLAAGFSYEQYF.

The CDR3 bases are TGTGCCAGCAGCCACCGACAGGGGACGGGCACAGATACGCAGTATTTT. Its translation is CASSHRQGTGTDTQYF. The V call is TRBV7-9, the J call TRBJ2-3, with 8 bases matching TRBD1. This CDR3 spans 16 amino acids. J was trimmed by 1 base and V by 5 bases; bases with no gene match: 8. Germline loops: CDR1 SEHNR, CDR2 FQNEAQ (reference sequence). The full variable domain, its missing parts supplied by reference TRBV7-9 and TRBJ2-3, is DTGVSQNPRHKITKRGQNVTFRCDPISEHNRLYWYRQTLGQGPEFLTYFQNEAQLEKSRLLSDRFSAERPKGSFSTLEIQRTEQGDSAMYLCASSHRQGTGTDTQYFGPGTRLTVL.

The chain employs TRBV11-2 and TRBJ1-1; D might be TRBD1 (5 bases). The V end lost 5 bases, the J end lost 1 base, and 11 bases lay between the germline ends. Germline CDR1 reads SGHAT; CDR2 reads FQNNGV. There are 14 residues in the CDR3. CDR3 nucleotides: TGTGCCAGCAGCCCTCCAGGACAGAACACTGAAGCTTTCTTT. This gives the protein CASSPPGQNTEAFF.

V and J are TRBV5-4 and TRBJ2-5; 8 bases line up with TRBD1. The CDR3 is 15 residues long. Germline V lookup: CDR1 SGHNT, CDR2 YYREEE (reference sequence). V dropped 0 bases and J dropped 4; count of bases not matched to a gene: 5. DNA of the CDR3: TGTGCCAGCAGCTTGGGACCTACAGGGGGAGAGACCCAGTACTTC. Its translation is CASSLGPTGGETQYF.

The V gene is TRBV29-1, the J gene TRBJ2-7; TRBD2 is a possible D gene (6 bases). V lost 4 bases to trimming and J lost 6 bases, with 13 bases between them. Germline assignment: CDR1 SQVTM and CDR2 ANQGSEA. The CDR3 runs to 12 residues. In nucleotides, the CDR3 is TGCAGCGTTGGAACTAGCTCGGGCGAGCAGTACTTC. Amino acid sequence: CSVGTSSGEQYF.

This clone has a handful of counts. This chain joins TRBV6-1 and TRBJ2-1; 7 bases line up with TRBD2. Germline-derived CDR1 and CDR2 are MNHNS and SASEGT. After removal of 3 bases from V and 1 base from J, the junction contained 3 bases not matched to a gene. CDR3 length: 15 amino acids. CDR3 DNA: TGTGCCAGCAGTGAGGGCGGGAGATCCTACAATGAGCAGTTCTTC. This codes for CASSEGGRSYNEQFF.

V and J are TRBV11-2 and TRBJ2-7; 8 nucleotides agree with TRBD2. The CDR3 contains 15 residues. The J segment lost 3 bases and the V segment lost 4 bases, leaving 8 bases of the junction unmatched. Germline values: CDR1 SGHAT, CDR2 FQNNGV. The CDR3 bases are TGTGCCAGCAGCTCACAAGCGGGGGTATACTACGAGCAGTACTTC. Translating gives CASSSQAGVYYEQYF.

This clone was recorded a few times. The gene calls are TRBV30 and TRBJ1-4; 8 bases line up with TRBD1. This CDR3 comprises 15 residues. Germline V gives CDR1 GTSNPN, CDR2 SVGIG (reference sequence). J was trimmed by 0 bases and V by 2 bases; bases with no gene match: 2. DNA of the CDR3: TGTGCCTGGAGTTTGGGACAGGCAACTAATGAAAAACTGTTTTTT. Amino acids: CAWSLGQATNEKLFF.

A few counts support this clone. The chain uses TRBV7-9 and TRBJ2-3; TRBD1 agrees at 7 bases. V trimming: 5 bases; J trimming: 1 base; junction bases outside the gene matches: 9. Germline CDR1 and CDR2: SEHNR and FQNEAQ (reference sequence). This CDR3 has 16 amino acids. The CDR3 spells CASSARQGWGTDTQYF. The CDR3 DNA is TGTGCCAGCAGCGCACGACAGGGCTGGGGCACAGATACGCAGTATTTT.

The chain combines TRBV4-3 with TRBJ2-7, with D perhaps TRBD1 (6 bases). The CDR3 is 15 residues long. The germline CDR1 and CDR2 sequences are LGHNA and YSLEER. V lost 0 bases and J 1 base, leaving 10 bases between the germline ends. As DNA, the CDR3 is TGCGCCAGCAGCCAAGATCTAACAGGGTCCTACGAGCAGTACTTC. Translating it yields CASSQDLTGSYEQYF.

Only a few counts were recorded for this clone. The J gene is TRBJ2-1, the V gene TRBV11-1; TRBD2 aligns across 13 bases. Germline V CDR1 and CDR2: SGHAT, FQDESV (reference sequence). The CDR3 loop spans 15 amino acids. The V segment lost 4 bases and the J segment 8 bases; nucleotides outside the gene matches: 5. This CDR3 reads CASSWTSGSLDEQFF. CDR3 DNA: TGTGCCAGCAGCTGGACTAGCGGGAGTCTGGATGAGCAGTTCTTC.

The chain uses TRBV9 and TRBJ2-2; D gene ambiguous. V was trimmed by 1 base and J by 1 base, leaving 8 bases between them. There are 15 residues in the CDR3. In germline, CDR1 is SGDLS, CDR2 YYNGEE. The CDR3 DNA sequence: TGTGCCAGCAGCGTAAAGTGGAGGAACACCGGGGAGCTGTTTTTT. This codes for CASSVKWRNTGELFF.

This chain links TRBV28 with TRBJ1-5; no definite D call. The ends were cut back, 8 bases at V and 4 bases at J, with 6 bases in the middle. The CDR3 consists of 11 residues. The germline CDR1 and CDR2 sequences are MDHEN and SYDVKM. The CDR3 region has the DNA TGTGCCAGCGGTAGAAATCAGCCCCAGCATTTT. It codes for CASGRNQPQHF.

This chain links TRBV4-3 with TRBJ2-7; a weak D match, TRBD1 (6 bases). V gave up 0 bases and J gave up 1 base, with 13 bases separating them. The germline CDR1 and CDR2 sequences are LGHNA and YSLEER. The CDR3 covers 16 residues. The CDR3 sequence: CASSQDYGTTSYEQYF. The CDR3 DNA reads as TGCGCCAGCAGCCAAGATTATGGGACAACGTCCTACGAGCAGTACTTC.

The chain is built from TRBV28 and TRBJ1-1; possibly TRBD1 for D (5 bases). The V and J ends lost 10 bases and 10 bases respectively, with 16 bases between them. The CDR3 is 11 amino acids. In germline, CDR1 is MDHEN, CDR2 SYDVKM. The CDR3: CATKGPLRAFF. As DNA, the CDR3 is TGTGCCACCAAGGGGCCCCTGAGAGCTTTCTTT. The variable domain in full, completed from reference TRBV28 and TRBJ1-1, reads DVKVTQSSRYLVKRTGEKVFLECVQDMDHENMFWYRQDPGLGLRLIYFSYDVKMKEKGDIPEGYSVSREKKERFSLILESASTNQTSMYLCATKGPLRAFFGQGTRLTVV.

Written as DNA, the CDR3 is TGTGCCAGCAGCGAACATGACAGACTTAACTATGGCTACACCTTC. It yields the protein CASSEHDRLNYGYTF. The chain recombines TRBV7-9 with TRBJ1-2, with D perhaps TRBD1 (5 bases). Germline CDR1 reads SEHNR; CDR2 reads FQNEAQ (reference sequence). This CDR3 has 15 residues. The germline V and J ends were trimmed by 5 bases and 1 base, with 14 bases remaining between them.

This clone was seen just once. The chain links TRBV4-1 to TRBJ1-1; D unclear. This CDR3 has 14 residues. Germline CDR1 is MGHRA and CDR2 is YSYEKL. V was shortened by 4 bases and J by 1 base, with 10 bases between the two germline ends. The CDR3: CASSPQSENTEAFF. The CDR3 region has the DNA TGCGCCAGCAGCCCCCAGTCAGAGAACACTGAAGCTTTCTTT.

This clone was counted between two and nine times. This chain links TRBV5-1 with TRBJ2-1; 8 bases are a match to TRBD2. This CDR3 has 16 amino acids. Germline CDR1 reads SGHRS; CDR2 reads YFSETQ. J lost 3 bases, V lost 0 bases, and 5 bases had no gene match. CDR3 bases: TGCGCCAGCAGCTTGGAAGGCAGCGGGAGCTACAATGAGCAGTTCTTC. Protein sequence: CASSLEGSGSYNEQFF. The variable domain in full, with the rest retrieved from reference TRBV5-1 and TRBJ2-1, is KAGVTQTPRYLIKTRGQQVTLSCSPISGHRSVSWYQQTPGQGLQFLFEYFSETQRNKGNFPGRFSGRQFSNSRSEMNVSTLELGDSALYLCASSLEGSGSYNEQFFGPGTRLTVL.

J is TRBJ2-7 and V is TRBV7-6, with D possibly being TRBD1 (6 bases). Between the trimmed V and J ends, which lost 1 base and 7 bases, there was a span of 11 bases. The CDR3 is 13 residues long. Germline V gene sequence: CDR1 SGHVS, CDR2 FNYEAQ. CDR3 protein: CASSLGPGEEQYF. The CDR3, as DNA: TGTGCCAGCAGCTTAGGACCAGGGGAGGAGCAGTACTTC.

V usage is TRBV5-4 and J usage is TRBJ2-6, with a weak D call TRBD1 (5 bases). Trimming shortened V by 0 bases and J by 0 bases, and 13 bases separated the two germline ends. The CDR3 has 18 amino acids. Per the germline V gene, CDR1 is SGHNT and CDR2 is YYREEE (reference sequence). This CDR3 reads CASSLGAGPSSGANVLTF. CDR3 DNA sequence: TGTGCCAGCAGCTTGGGGGCAGGGCCGAGCTCTGGGGCCAACGTCCTGACTTTC. Drawing the rest from reference TRBV5-4 and TRBJ2-6, the complete variable domain is ETGVTQSPTHLIKTRGQQVTLRCSSQSGHNTVSWYQQALGQGPQFIFQYYREEENGRGNFPPRFSGLQFPNYSSELNVNALELDDSALYLCASSLGAGPSSGANVLTFGAGSRLTVL.

The V and J genes are TRBV4-3 and TRBJ2-7, with D maybe TRBD1 (5 bases). Trimming left V 2 bases short and J 4 bases short, with 12 bases between. CDR3 length equals 14 residues. Germline V gene lookup returns CDR1 LGHNA and CDR2 YSLEER. As DNA, the CDR3 is TGCGCCAGCAGCCAACACGGACACCCGTACGAGCAGTACTTC. It specifies CASSQHGHPYEQYF.